This T cell receptor beta chain appears in the sequencing data of a study of blood T cell repertoires in COVID-19. Across the study: Some COVID-19 samples were acute and others convalescent; all came from the United States, Italy and Spain. T cells, B-cell-depleted T cells, or PBMCs provided the cDNA or gDNA that served as material.

Original analysis: Reference gene primer amplification gave nucleated cell count estimates. Assay used: immunoSEQ multiplex PCR; TCRdb lists only in-frame clones, some missing. Clone size and V and J calls were adopted from that table, with D and trimming inferred from the DNA. Here the sample spans 200,000 to 250,000 clones, around 84% being singletons. CDR3 length: 13 residues. CDR1 and CDR2 (germline): GTSNPN, SVGIG (reference sequence). V was clipped by 1 base and J by 5 bases; unmatched bases: 4. The sequenced sample was peripheral blood. This receptor was identified in a woman aged 18-29 years with acute or convalescent COVID-19. The J gene is TRBJ1-2, the V gene TRBV30; TRBD1 matches at 7 bases. CDR3 amino acids: CAWSGGTAYGYTF. The CDR3 DNA reads TGTGCCTGGAGTGGAGGGACAGCATATGGCTACACCTTC.